This entry lists 9 T cell receptor beta chains sequenced from one sample in a study of cytomegalovirus exposure and HLA in healthy donors. PCR employed 60 Vbeta and 13 Jbeta primers. The protocol was immunoSEQ multiplex PCR, while the TCRdb copy is restricted to in-frame clones and leaves out a portion. The profile shows 150,000 to 200,000 clones, around 81% of them singletons. The source material was PBMCs. These receptors all come from a man aged 18 to 29 in good health and CMV-seronegative.

The V and J genes are TRBV7-2 and TRBJ1-2; 10 bases match TRBD1. The germline V gene encodes CDR1 SGHTA and CDR2 FQGNSA. The CDR3 contains 17 residues. The J segment lost 2 bases and the V segment lost 5 bases, leaving 11 bases of the junction unmatched. CDR3: CASSITTGGAWNYGYTF. The CDR3 bases are TGTGCCAGCAGCATTACGACAGGGGGCGCTTGGAACTATGGCTACACCTTC.

The chain's CDR3 is CASRQPQGDKAFF. The CDR3 DNA sequence: TGTGCCAGCAGACAACCGCAAGGGGACAAAGCTTTCTTT. J is TRBJ1-1 and V is TRBV5-4; a possible D gene is TRBD1 (6 bases). The V gene lost 5 bases and the J gene lost 9 bases, with 17 bases spanning the gap. The CDR3 runs 13 residues. In germline, CDR1 is SGHNT, CDR2 YYREEE (reference sequence). The full variable domain, its missing parts supplied by reference TRBV5-4 and TRBJ1-1, is ETGVTQSPTHLIKTRGQQVTLRCSSQSGHNTVSWYQQALGQGPQFIFQYYREEENGRGNFPPRFSGLQFPNYSSELNVNALELDDSALYLCASRQPQGDKAFFGQGTRLTVV.

This sequence joins TRBV7-9 and TRBJ2-3; perhaps TRBD1 as D (5 bases). The germline V gene has CDR1 SEHNR and CDR2 FQNEAQ (reference sequence). With 5 bases removed from V and 2 bases from J, the gap between germline ends came to 23 bases. The length of the CDR3 is 18 residues. CDR3 in amino acids: CASSLHAGRVRATDTQYF. The CDR3 DNA reads TGTGCCAGCAGCCTCCATGCCGGTCGGGTCAGGGCCACAGATACGCAGTATTTT.

Only one count was recorded for this clone. The chain employs TRBV5-1 and TRBJ1-5, with a tentative D call TRBD1 (5 bases). The germline V gene encodes CDR1 SGHRS and CDR2 YFSETQ. V lost 2 bases and J 7 bases, leaving 19 bases between the germline ends. This CDR3 is built from 16 residues. For the CDR3, the DNA is TGCGCCAGCAGCTTAGGAGGGACCCAAGGTTCGCAGCCCCAGCATTTT. Protein product: CASSLGGTQGSQPQHF.

CDR3 protein: CARKSSVDAKNIQYF. Here the CDR3 DNA reads TGCGCCAGGAAATCCTCAGTCGATGCCAAAAACATTCAGTACTTC. The rearrangement links TRBV10-1 to TRBJ2-4; D gene uncertain. Trimming cost V 9 bases and J 1 base, with 16 bases left between them. The CDR3 has 15 amino acids. Germline V gene data show CDR1 as WNHNN and CDR2 as SYGVQD (reference sequence).

This chain connects TRBV29-1 to TRBJ2-1; tentatively, D is TRBD1 (6 bases). Germline CDR1 reads SQVTM; CDR2 reads ANQGSEA. V lost 7 bases and J lost 7, with 14 bases in between. This CDR3 region has 12 residues. CDR3 region: CSAGGGQNEQFF. The CDR3 DNA reads TGCAGCGCTGGGGGCGGACAGAATGAGCAGTTCTTC.

The V call is TRBV7-3, the J call TRBJ2-7; 8 bases map to TRBD1. Per the germline V gene, CDR1 is SGHTA and CDR2 is FQGTGA. V lost 5 bases to trimming and J lost 4 bases; unmatched junction nucleotides: 10. This CDR3 comprises 15 residues. CDR3 loop: CASSPNPGQDYEQYF. DNA for the CDR3: TGTGCCAGCAGCCCCAACCCGGGACAGGATTACGAGCAGTACTTC.

This clone was observed a handful of times. The J gene is TRBJ2-1, the V gene TRBV25-1; tentative D call: TRBD1 (6 bases). The CDR3 contains 17 residues. The germline V gene encodes CDR1 MGHDK and CDR2 SYGVNS. Trimming shortened V by 4 bases and J by 3 bases, and 19 bases separated the two germline ends. DNA of the CDR3: TGTGCCAGCAGTGCAGCTGGGGGCAGCGATCTCTACAATGAGCAGTTCTTC. Encoded protein: CASSAAGGSDLYNEQFF. Together with reference TRBV25-1 and TRBJ2-1, the CDR3 gives the full variable domain: EADIYQTPRYLVIGTGKKITLECSQTMGHDKMYWYQQDPGMELHLIHYSYGVNSTEKGDLSSESTVSRIRTEHFPLTLESARPSHTSQYLCASSAAGGSDLYNEQFFGPGTRLTVL.

V is TRBV5-1 and J is TRBJ2-7; TRBD2 matches 9 bases. This CDR3 comprises 15 residues. Germline V lookup: CDR1 SGHRS, CDR2 YFSETQ. The ends lost 4 bases at V and 0 bases at J; junction bases unmatched: 5. CDR3 nucleotides: TGCGCCAGCAGCACCGGACTAGCGCGCTCCTACGAGCAGTACTTC. This sequence encodes CASSTGLARSYEQYF.